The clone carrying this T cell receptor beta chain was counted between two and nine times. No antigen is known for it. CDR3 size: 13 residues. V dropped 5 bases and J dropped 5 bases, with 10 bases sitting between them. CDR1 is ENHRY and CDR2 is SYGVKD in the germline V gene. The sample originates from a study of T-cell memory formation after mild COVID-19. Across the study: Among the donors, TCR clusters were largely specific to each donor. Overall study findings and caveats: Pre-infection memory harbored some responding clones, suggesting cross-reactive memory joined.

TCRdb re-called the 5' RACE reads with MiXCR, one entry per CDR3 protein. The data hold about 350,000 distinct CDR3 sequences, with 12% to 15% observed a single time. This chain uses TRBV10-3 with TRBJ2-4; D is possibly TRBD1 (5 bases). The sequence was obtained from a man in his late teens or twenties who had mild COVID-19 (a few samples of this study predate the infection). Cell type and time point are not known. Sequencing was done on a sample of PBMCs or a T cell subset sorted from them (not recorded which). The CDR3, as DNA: TGTGCCATCAGTAAGGGGCTCGAAAACATTCAGTACTTC. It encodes CAISKGLENIQYF.